What follows are 32 T cell receptor beta chains derived from one specimen sequenced in a study of human T cells and chemical hapten exposure. Using its own MiXCR run on the RACE reads, TCRdb lists one record per CDR3 protein. This sample has about 180,000 distinct CDR3 sequences; roughly 30% occur once, and the top ten carry about 2.8%. The time point: pre-sensitization, week 0. Sample treatment: therapeutic diphenylcyclopropenone sensitization with weekly scalp DPC. Sample: whole blood, taken in connection with sensitization to the hapten diphenylcyclopropenone (DPC). The receptors here all came from a woman in her twenties or thirties with alopecia areata. Some clones in this sample may be carry-over from other donors' samples.

This sequence joins TRBV29-1 and TRBJ1-2; D is unresolved. Germline loops: CDR1 SQVTM, CDR2 ANQGSEA. The ends were cut back, 5 bases at V and 8 bases at J, with 18 bases in the middle. The CDR3 covers 13 residues. The CDR3 is CSVMGPLKSGYTF. As DNA, the CDR3 is TGCAGCGTTATGGGCCCTCTCAAATCGGGCTACACCTTC.

The CDR3 DNA sequence: TGTGCCAGCAGTACAGCTTCAACTAATGAAAAACTGTTTTTT. Its translation: CASSTASTNEKLFF. The chain joins TRBV2 to TRBJ1-4; the D is unclear. CDR1 and CDR2 (germline): SNHLY, FYNNEI. The CDR3 runs to 14 residues. V was pared by 5 bases and J by 0 bases, with 7 bases between.

This clonotype was detected ten times or more. The rearrangement joins TRBV29-1 to TRBJ2-1, with D perhaps given as TRBD1 or TRBD2 (5 bases each). The CDR3 is 14 residues long. The germline gives CDR1 SQVTM, CDR2 ANQGSEA. Trimming took 5 bases from V and 4 from J, leaving 15 bases between them. In nucleotides, the CDR3 is TGCAGCGTTCGCAAGACGAGGGGTTACAATGAGCAGTTCTTC. Translation: CSVRKTRGYNEQFF.

This chain joins TRBV6-2 or TRBV6-3 and TRBJ2-1; D gene unclear. Deletions cut 4 bases from V and 6 bases from J, with 10 bases between. Germline CDR1 is MNHEY and CDR2 is SVGEGT. This CDR3 region has 13 residues. The CDR3 here is CASSSRHSNEQFF. CDR3 in DNA: TGTGCCAGCAGTTCCAGACACTCCAATGAGCAGTTCTTC.

In this sample, this clonotype turned up once. V and J are TRBV5-1 and TRBJ1-6; TRBD1 might be the D (5 bases). The CDR3 sequence is 19 residues long. From germline, CDR1 is SGHRS and CDR2 YFSETQ. Trimming cost V 1 base and J 0 bases, with 17 bases left between them. The CDR3 protein is CASSLFFLEGSSYNSPLHF. CDR3 DNA sequence: TGCGCCAGCAGCTTGTTTTTTCTGGAGGGGAGCTCCTATAATTCACCCCTCCACTTT. The variable domain in full, with the rest retrieved from reference TRBV5-1 and TRBJ1-6, is KAGVTQTPRYLIKTRGQQVTLSCSPISGHRSVSWYQQTPGQGLQFLFEYFSETQRNKGNFPGRFSGRQFSNSRSEMNVSTLELGDSALYLCASSLFFLEGSSYNSPLHFGNGTRLTVT.

The chain carries TRBV6-2 or TRBV6-3 and TRBJ1-5; D ambiguous. The germline V and J ends were trimmed by 9 bases and 0 bases, with 9 bases remaining between them. Per the germline V gene, CDR1 is MNHEY and CDR2 is SVGEGT. This CDR3 has 13 amino acids. This chain's CDR3 is CASQPYSNQPQHF. The CDR3 DNA reads as TGTGCCAGTCAGCCGTATAGCAATCAGCCCCAGCATTTT.

The V and J genes are TRBV6-5 and TRBJ2-2, with 15 bases fitting TRBD2. Germline lookup yields CDR1 MNHEY and CDR2 SVGAGI. V was pared by 7 bases and J by 7 bases, with 7 bases of the junction left unmatched. This CDR3 region has 16 residues. CDR3 in DNA: TGTGCCAGCAAAGGACTAGCGGGAGGGCCAAACGGGGAGCTGTTTTTT. Translating it yields CASKGLAGGPNGELFF.

This clonotype has a handful of counts. The rearrangement links TRBV4-3 to TRBJ2-3; 7 nucleotides match TRBD2. CDR1 LGHNA and CDR2 YSLEER come from the germline V gene. Trimming removed 1 base from V and 7 bases from J; junction bases left unmatched: 5. CDR3 length: 14 residues. The CDR3 sequence is CASSQAGGINTQYF. As DNA, the CDR3 is TGCGCCAGCAGCCAAGCGGGGGGTATCAATACGCAGTATTTT.

DNA of the CDR3: TGTGCCAGCAGCTTAGCCCGGGACAGGGGGCAAGTTGGCTACACCTTC. Encoded protein: CASSLARDRGQVGYTF. The chain is built from TRBV7-9 and TRBJ1-2; TRBD1 aligns across 12 bases. The germline V gene encodes CDR1 SEHNR and CDR2 FQNEAQ (reference sequence). The CDR3 is 16 residues long. Trimming at V came to 0 bases and at J to 7 bases, leaving 6 bases not matched to a gene.

The genes are TRBV20-1 and TRBJ1-1; 9 nucleotides agree with TRBD1. This CDR3 comprises 11 residues. CDR1 is DFQATT, CDR2 SNEGSKA, per germline (reference sequence). V trimming: 3 bases; J trimming: 10 bases; junction bases outside the gene matches: 3. The CDR3 nucleotides read TGCAGTGCTAGTAAGGACAGGGGAGCTTTCTTT. It yields the protein CSASKDRGAFF.

This clonotype has just a few counts. The V gene is TRBV28, the J gene TRBJ2-7, with D possibly TRBD2 on 6 matching bases. V lost 3 bases to trimming and J lost 6 bases, with 15 bases between them. The CDR3 is 14 amino acids. The germline gives CDR1 MDHEN, CDR2 SYDVKM. The CDR3 coding sequence is TGTGCCAGCAGTTTTTTCCGGGAGACGTCCGAGCAGTACTTC. It specifies CASSFFRETSEQYF. Full variable domain (missing parts from reference TRBV28 and TRBJ2-7): DVKVTQSSRYLVKRTGEKVFLECVQDMDHENMFWYRQDPGLGLRLIYFSYDVKMKEKGDIPEGYSVSREKKERFSLILESASTNQTSMYLCASSFFRETSEQYFGPGTRLTVT.

This chain uses TRBV20-1 with TRBJ1-1, with 10 bases matching TRBD1. The CDR3 loop spans 13 amino acids. J lost 8 bases, V lost 0 bases, and 3 bases had no gene match. From germline, CDR1 is DFQATT and CDR2 SNEGSKA (reference sequence). This chain's CDR3 is CSARDLGQGEAFF. As DNA, the CDR3 is TGCAGTGCTAGAGACCTGGGACAGGGGGAAGCTTTCTTT.

The rearrangement uses TRBV5-1 and TRBJ1-5, with D unresolved. V lost 0 bases to trimming and J lost 6 bases, with 7 bases between them. Germline V CDR1 and CDR2: SGHRS, YFSETQ. The CDR3 is 13 residues long. The CDR3 is CASSLEGVQPQHF. CDR3 in DNA: TGCGCCAGCAGCTTGGAAGGAGTTCAGCCCCAGCATTTT.

The chain is built from TRBV4-2 and TRBJ2-7; tentative D call: TRBD1 (6 bases). The V end lost 1 base, the J end lost 5 bases, and 15 bases lay between the germline ends. Germline V lookup: CDR1 LGHNA, CDR2 YNFKEQ. CDR3 size: 15 residues. The CDR3 DNA reads as TGTGCCAGCAGCCAAGTGGTTGGGGCAGGGGACGAGCAGTACTTC. Its translation is CASSQVVGAGDEQYF.

This rearrangement joins TRBV28 to TRBJ2-1, with D possibly being TRBD1 (6 bases). This CDR3 is 16 amino acids long. In germline, CDR1 is MDHEN, CDR2 SYDVKM. V was trimmed by 6 bases and J by 0 bases, leaving 15 bases between them. CDR3 in DNA: TGTGCCAGCAGCCCGGGACATCTAAGCTCCTACAATGAGCAGTTCTTC. Residues: CASSPGHLSSYNEQFF.

This clonotype was recorded a few times. The V gene is TRBV5-4, the J gene TRBJ2-1; TRBD2 matches at 11 bases. V trimming: 4 bases; J trimming: 5 bases; junction bases outside the gene matches: 5. The CDR3 is 15 residues long. Germline V CDR1 and CDR2: SGHNT, YYREEE (reference sequence). CDR3 nucleotides: TGTGCCAGCAGCCGTCTAGCGGGAGGAAACAATGAGCAGTTCTTC. Its protein is CASSRLAGGNNEQFF. The full variable domain, in which reference TRBV5-4 and TRBJ2-1 provide the parts outside the CDR3, is ETGVTQSPTHLIKTRGQQVTLRCSSQSGHNTVSWYQQALGQGPQFIFQYYREEENGRGNFPPRFSGLQFPNYSSELNVNALELDDSALYLCASSRLAGGNNEQFFGPGTRLTVL.

This clonotype has just a few counts. V usage is TRBV6-2 or TRBV6-3 and J usage is TRBJ1-5; D remains unclear. The CDR3 loop spans 16 amino acids. In germline, CDR1 is MNHEY, CDR2 SVGEGT. V was cut by 2 bases and J by 9 bases, with 20 bases left in between. The DNA for the CDR3 is TGTGCCAGCAGTTACGCGGGGTTGCCCCGGCAGCCGCCCCAGCATTTT. It is translated as CASSYAGLPRQPPQHF.

This chain links TRBV28 with TRBJ1-1; D gene uncertain. The CDR3 consists of 16 residues. Germline V gene sequence: CDR1 MDHEN, CDR2 SYDVKM. V lost 2 bases and J 0 bases, leaving 13 bases between the germline ends. The CDR3 reads CASSLKYGLMNTEAFF. For the CDR3, the DNA is TGTGCCAGCAGTTTAAAGTATGGACTTATGAACACTGAAGCTTTCTTT.

The table lists this clonotype with a few counts. V is TRBV28 and J is TRBJ2-7; D not resolved. Trimming removed 3 bases at V and 5 bases at J, with 11 bases between. The CDR3 sequence is 13 residues long. The V gene's germline CDR1 is MDHEN and CDR2 SYDVKM. CDR3 nucleotides: TGTGCCAGCAGTTTCATCGGCTGGGACGAGCAGTACTTC. This sequence encodes CASSFIGWDEQYF.

The gene calls are TRBV27 and TRBJ2-1; 8 nucleotides match TRBD2. Looked up from germline, CDR1 is MNHEY and CDR2 is SMNVEV (reference sequence). The length of the CDR3 is 16 residues. V dropped 8 bases and J dropped 0; count of bases not matched to a gene: 9. The CDR3, as DNA: TGTGCCAGCGGGGCTAGCGGGTCGAGCTCCTACAATGAGCAGTTCTTC. Translated, it gives CASGASGSSSYNEQFF.

This clonotype was seen only once. The chain combines TRBV11-2 with TRBJ2-3; 9 bases align to TRBD2. This CDR3 has 16 residues. After removal of 0 bases from V and 6 bases from J, the junction contained 7 bases not matched to a gene. Germline CDR1 is SGHAT and CDR2 is FQNNGV. The CDR3 coding sequence is TGTGCCAGCAGCTTAGAGTTGGCGGGAGGGCCGGATACGCAGTATTTT. Encoded protein: CASSLELAGGPDTQYF.

DNA for the CDR3: TGTGCCAGCAGCGCCCCTCTCGTGACAGGAAACACCATATATTTT. Protein sequence: CASSAPLVTGNTIYF. The chain links TRBV7-9 to TRBJ1-3, with unresolved D. CDR3 length: 15 residues. The germline V gene encodes CDR1 SEHNR and CDR2 FQNEAQ (reference sequence). The V gene lost 5 bases and the J gene lost 4 bases, with 15 bases spanning the gap.

The rearrangement joins TRBV28 to TRBJ1-4; D is possibly TRBD1 (5 bases). The CDR3 covers 14 residues. The germline V gene has CDR1 MDHEN and CDR2 SYDVKM. Trimming removed 0 bases from V and 6 bases from J, with 8 bases in between. This CDR3 is CASSLWGGDEKLFF. The CDR3 DNA sequence: TGTGCCAGCAGTTTATGGGGAGGGGATGAAAAACTGTTTTTT.

The chain carries TRBV7-9 and TRBJ1-4; no clear D. From germline, CDR1 is SEHNR and CDR2 FQNEAQ (reference sequence). V shed 3 bases and J shed 7 bases, with 6 bases lying between them. This CDR3 has 12 amino acids. The CDR3, as DNA: TGTGCCAGCAGCTTTGAAAGTGAAAAACTGTTTTTT. Amino acids: CASSFESEKLFF.

CDR3 sequence (DNA): TGTGCCAGCAGACTATCCACGGGCGCGAGCAATCAGCCCCAGCATTTT. This sequence encodes CASRLSTGASNQPQHF. This chain joins TRBV28 and TRBJ1-5; no clear D gene. The CDR3 loop spans 16 amino acids. From germline, CDR1 is MDHEN and CDR2 SYDVKM. The V and J ends lost 6 bases and 1 base respectively, with 16 bases between them. Full variable domain (remainder filled in from reference TRBV28 and TRBJ1-5): DVKVTQSSRYLVKRTGEKVFLECVQDMDHENMFWYRQDPGLGLRLIYFSYDVKMKEKGDIPEGYSVSREKKERFSLILESASTNQTSMYLCASRLSTGASNQPQHFGDGTRLSIL.

This clonotype has just a few counts. The V gene is TRBV28, the J gene TRBJ1-6; the D is unclear. This CDR3 spans 14 amino acids. V was trimmed by 3 bases and J by 6 bases, leaving 9 bases between them. Germline V gene data show CDR1 as MDHEN and CDR2 as SYDVKM. The CDR3 nucleotides are TGTGCCAGCAGTTTGTTAGGTGGTAATTCACCCCTCCACTTT. Amino acids: CASSLLGGNSPLHF.

This clonotype was counted only a few times. The chain combines TRBV20-1 with TRBJ2-1; 10 positions agree with TRBD2. The CDR3 runs to 18 residues. After removal of 5 bases from V and 4 bases from J, the junction contained 17 bases not matched to a gene. CDR1 and CDR2 (germline): DFQATT, SNEGSKA (reference sequence). For the CDR3, the DNA is TGCAGTGCTGCCCAACTAGCGGGGCGCCACCCCTCATACAATGAGCAGTTCTTC. It codes for CSAAQLAGRHPSYNEQFF.

The genes are TRBV21-1 and TRBJ2-1; the DNA was not used to check the table's D call, TRBD1. TRBV21-1 corresponds to a pseudogene. The CDR3 covers 12 residues. The CDR3 sequence: CASSRDHNEQFF. CDR3 in DNA: TGTGCCAGCAGCAGGGACCACAATGAGCAGTTCTTC.

This CDR3 is CASSLAGAKNIQYF. The CDR3 nucleotides read TGCGCCAGCAGCTTGGCGGGAGCCAAAAACATTCAGTACTTC. The chain employs TRBV5-1 and TRBJ2-4; no definite D call. Germline V gene sequence: CDR1 SGHRS, CDR2 YFSETQ. Trimming stripped 0 bases from V and 0 bases from J, with 4 bases between. This CDR3 has 14 amino acids.

Note on this clonotype: A junction boundary mismatches the germline segment, possibly from a read error. CDR3 region: CTSSYRDSYEQYF. CDR3 DNA sequence: TGTACCAGCAGTTACCGGGACTCCTACGAGCAGTACTTC. The V call is TRBV6-5, the J call TRBJ2-7, with D possibly TRBD2 on 5 matching bases. Germline V gene data show CDR1 as MNHEY and CDR2 as SVGAGI. The CDR3 is 13 residues long.

This clonotype was seen a single time. V is TRBV3-1 and J is TRBJ2-3; 7 nucleotides line up with TRBD2. The V gene's germline CDR1 is LGHDT and CDR2 YNNKEL (reference sequence). The V segment lost 2 bases and the J segment 10 bases; nucleotides outside the gene matches: 6. The CDR3 consists of 13 residues. CDR3 DNA sequence: TGTGCCAGCAGCCAAAGCGGGAAAGCCTCGCAGTATTTT. This sequence encodes CASSQSGKASQYF.

This clonotype was counted a few times. This chain joins TRBV28 and TRBJ2-7; possibly TRBD1 for D (5 bases). The length of the CDR3 is 15 residues. Germline-derived CDR1 and CDR2 are MDHEN and SYDVKM. Trimming removed 6 bases from V and 1 base from J, with 16 bases in between. The CDR3 DNA follows: TGTGCCAGCAGCCCCCCGGGTGCAGGGTCCTACGAGCAGTACTTC. Residues: CASSPPGAGSYEQYF.